Each of the 27 T cell receptor beta chains below was sequenced from the same sample in a study of shared clonotypes between healthy human individuals. Naive CD8 cells lacked CD45RO and underwent positive selection for CCR7, leaving out terminally differentiated effector memory CD45RA+ cells. Generated by immunoSEQ multiplex PCR, the TCRdb table keeps only in-frame clones and is missing some. In the table there are about 2.1 million clones, just under 95% of which are singletons. The sequenced material came from naive CD8+ T cells from PBMCs. These receptors came from a man aged 18 to 29 in good health. Some clones in this sample may be carry-over from other donors' samples.

The chain combines TRBV13 with TRBJ1-1, with D perhaps matching TRBD1 (6 bases). Germline assignment: CDR1 PRHDT and CDR2 FYEKMQ (reference sequence). The V end lost 5 bases, the J end lost 1 base, and 14 bases lay between the germline ends. This CDR3 spans 15 amino acids. Here the CDR3 reads CASSGTYRENTEAFF. CDR3 DNA: TGTGCCAGCAGCGGAACTTACAGGGAGAACACTGAAGCTTTCTTT.

Comments on this clone: Distinct nucleotide sequences in the sample also encode this CDR3. CDR3 in amino acids: CASSPTGIAYEQYF. The CDR3 nucleotides read TGTGCCAGCAGTCCCACCGGAATCGCCTACGAGCAGTACTTC. The chain uses TRBV27 and TRBJ2-7; no reliable D call. The CDR3 length is 14 residues. From germline, CDR1 is MNHEY and CDR2 SMNVEV (reference sequence). Trimming pared 5 bases from V and 2 bases from J, leaving 13 bases between.

V usage is TRBV7-9 and J usage is TRBJ1-4, with no clear D. CDR3 length: 16 residues. CDR1 SEHNR and CDR2 FQNEAQ come from the germline V gene (reference sequence). The V end lost 3 bases, the J end lost 0 bases, and 11 bases lay between the germline ends. The CDR3 loop is CASSFEPHPTNEKLFF. CDR3 in DNA: TGTGCCAGCAGCTTTGAGCCTCACCCAACTAATGAAAAACTGTTTTTT.

This clone was found once. The chain carries TRBV2 and TRBJ1-6; no clear D. Germline V CDR1 and CDR2: SNHLY, FYNNEI. The CDR3 runs to 12 residues. Trimming cost V 3 bases and J 7 bases, with 4 bases left between them. Written as DNA, the CDR3 is TGTGCCAGCAGTGATGGGAATTCACCCCTCCACTTT. It specifies CASSDGNSPLHF.

The CDR3 DNA sequence: TGTGCCAGCAGCTTAAGTACCCGGATCGTTCCCTACGAGCAGTACTTC. It encodes CASSLSTRIVPYEQYF. The rearrangement links TRBV11-3 to TRBJ2-7; D is uncertain. V lost 2 bases and J lost 2, with 16 bases in between. Germline V gives CDR1 SGHNT, CDR2 YENEEA. The CDR3 length is 16 residues.

The chain uses TRBV27 and TRBJ1-2; no definite D call. The CDR3 covers 15 residues. CDR1 and CDR2 from the germline V gene are MNHEY and SMNVEV (reference sequence). Trimming took off 5 bases at V and 2 bases at J, with 15 bases between the two ends. The CDR3 DNA reads as TGTGCCAGCAGTCACCAACTAGCCTCCAACTATGGCTACACCTTC. This encodes CASSHQLASNYGYTF.

The chain has TRBV19 and TRBJ2-5, with a weak D call TRBD2 (5 bases). The V end lost 1 base, the J end lost 4 bases, and 13 bases lay between the germline ends. The CDR3 runs to 15 residues. Germline V gene sequence: CDR1 LNHDA, CDR2 SQIVND (reference sequence). The CDR3 bases are TGTGCCAGTAGTATAGTGACGGGGTCGGCAGAGACCCAGTACTTC. Its protein is CASSIVTGSAETQYF.

The chain joins TRBV28 to TRBJ2-1; D perhaps matches TRBD2 (6 bases). Germline V gene sequence: CDR1 MDHEN, CDR2 SYDVKM. This CDR3 region has 15 residues. The V end lost 7 bases, the J end lost 8 bases, and 21 bases lay between the germline ends. This CDR3 reads CASNLAHAGRYEQFF. The CDR3 DNA is TGTGCCAGCAACTTAGCGCATGCGGGGAGGTATGAGCAGTTCTTC.

This clone occurred once. The rearrangement uses TRBV11-2 and TRBJ2-1; 12 bases agree with TRBD2. CDR1 and CDR2 from the germline V gene are SGHAT and FQNNGV. V lost 5 bases to trimming and J lost 8 bases; unmatched junction nucleotides: 10. This CDR3 contains 16 residues. The CDR3 DNA sequence: TGTGCCAGCAGCGCTGGACTAGCGGGAACAGGCCATGAGCAGTTCTTC. Protein: CASSAGLAGTGHEQFF. Drawing the rest from reference TRBV11-2 and TRBJ2-1, the complete variable domain is EAGVAQSPRYKIIEKRQSVAFWCNPISGHATLYWYQQILGQGPKLLIQFQNNGVVDDSQLPKDRFSAERLKGVDSTLKIQPAKLEDSAVYLCASSAGLAGTGHEQFFGPGTRLTVL.

Regarding this clone: The same CDR3 can be traced to other DNA sequences in this sample. The chain is built from TRBV5-1 and TRBJ2-7; D unresolved. V was trimmed by 2 bases and J by 4 bases, leaving 4 bases between them. The CDR3 spans 11 residues. The germline V gene has CDR1 SGHRS and CDR2 YFSETQ. This CDR3 reads CASSFGYEQYF. CDR3 nucleotides: TGCGCCAGCAGCTTTGGGTACGAGCAGTACTTC.

V is TRBV30 and J is TRBJ1-1, with 7 nucleotides matching TRBD1. The trim removed 0 bases at V and 1 base at J, leaving 5 bases unmatched. Germline CDR1 and CDR2: GTSNPN and SVGIG (reference sequence). The CDR3 is 15 amino acids. The CDR3 sequence is CAWSVQTGWNTEAFF. The CDR3 nucleotides read TGTGCCTGGAGTGTACAGACAGGGTGGAACACTGAAGCTTTCTTT. Full variable domain (missing parts from reference TRBV30 and TRBJ1-1): SQTIHQWPATLVQPVGSPLSLECTVEGTSNPNLYWYRQAAGRGLQLLFYSVGIGQISSEVPQNLSASRPQDRQFILSSKKLLLSDSGFYLCAWSVQTGWNTEAFFGQGTRLTVV.

The V gene is TRBV6-5, the J gene TRBJ2-5, with 8 bases lining up with TRBD1. V dropped 0 bases and J dropped 5; count of bases not matched to a gene: 2. Germline lookup yields CDR1 MNHEY and CDR2 SVGAGI. This CDR3 is built from 14 residues. DNA for the CDR3: TGTGCCAGCAGTTACTCGGACAGGGCGGAGACCCAGTACTTC. This codes for CASSYSDRAETQYF.

J is TRBJ1-1 and V is TRBV18, with 11 nucleotides matching TRBD1. The ends lost 5 bases at V and 0 bases at J; junction bases unmatched: 8. This CDR3 spans 17 amino acids. Germline assignment: CDR1 KGHSH and CDR2 LQKENI. CDR3 sequence reads: CASSFSGQGVMNTEAFF. CDR3 DNA: TGTGCCAGCTCATTTTCGGGACAGGGGGTCATGAACACTGAAGCTTTCTTT.

The V gene is TRBV19, the J gene TRBJ1-1; D call uncertain. Trimming cost V 1 base and J 5 bases, with 14 bases left between them. The CDR3 has 15 amino acids. Germline V lookup: CDR1 LNHDA, CDR2 SQIVND (reference sequence). CDR3 sequence reads: CASSIVPAGGTEAFF. Written as DNA, the CDR3 is TGTGCCAGTAGTATAGTCCCGGCAGGTGGGACTGAAGCTTTCTTT. The whole variable domain, remainder taken from reference TRBV19 and TRBJ1-1, is DGGITQSPKYLFRKEGQNVTLSCEQNLNHDAMYWYRQDPGQGLRLIYYSQIVNDFQKGDIAEGYSVSREKKESFPLTVTSAQKNPTAFYLCASSIVPAGGTEAFFGQGTRLTVV.

Concerning this clone itself: Germline and junction disagree at one end, which may indicate a read error. The chain employs TRBV29-1 and TRBJ1-2; D not certain. Germline lookup yields CDR1 SQVTM and CDR2 ANQGSEA. The CDR3 is made up of 14 amino acids. CDR3 residues: CSAESIFLNYGYTF. DNA of the CDR3: TGCAGCGCTGAAAGCATATTCCTTAACTATGGCTACACCTTC.

This sequence joins TRBV19 and TRBJ1-1, with D possibly TRBD1 on 5 matching bases. The CDR3 extends over 15 amino acids. Between the trimmed V and J ends, which lost 5 bases and 0 bases, there was a span of 13 bases. CDR1 and CDR2 from the germline V gene are LNHDA and SQIVND (reference sequence). CDR3 region: CASSGAGLMNTEAFF. The DNA of the CDR3 is TGTGCCAGTAGTGGGGCTGGGCTCATGAACACTGAAGCTTTCTTT.

This clone was counted once. The rearrangement links TRBV7-9 to TRBJ2-7; D might be TRBD2 (5 bases). Germline V gene sequence: CDR1 SEHNR, CDR2 FQNEAQ (reference sequence). The CDR3 is 13 amino acids. The V and J ends lost 3 bases and 6 bases respectively, with 12 bases between them. The CDR3 here is CASSFSQRAEQYF. In nucleotides, the CDR3 is TGTGCCAGCAGCTTTAGTCAGAGGGCCGAGCAGTACTTC.

This clone has a single count. This sequence joins TRBV27 and TRBJ2-7; D is perhaps TRBD1 (6 bases). Trimming cost V 5 bases and J 4 bases, with 15 bases left between them. Germline CDR1 is MNHEY and CDR2 is SMNVEV (reference sequence). This CDR3 is 14 amino acids long. CDR3 amino acids: CASSINRVGYEQYF. The CDR3, as DNA: TGTGCCAGCAGTATAAACAGGGTTGGATACGAGCAGTACTTC.

This chain joins TRBV27 and TRBJ2-7, with 7 bases identical to TRBD1. The V gene's germline CDR1 is MNHEY and CDR2 SMNVEV (reference sequence). The length of the CDR3 is 15 residues. V shed 2 bases, J shed 0 bases, and the junction held 4 bases outside the gene matches. The CDR3 loop is CASSLRTGPSYEQYF. The CDR3 coding sequence is TGTGCCAGCAGTTTAAGGACAGGTCCCTCCTACGAGCAGTACTTC.

This clone was found a few times. The chain joins TRBV27 to TRBJ1-1; the match to TRBD1 covers 9 bases. With 4 bases clipped from V and 6 bases from J, the junction kept 12 bases outside the gene matches. The CDR3 loop spans 16 amino acids. Germline V gene lookup returns CDR1 MNHEY and CDR2 SMNVEV (reference sequence). The CDR3 DNA sequence: TGTGCCAGCAGTTCACCGGGACAGGGACTTCGAGCTGAAGCTTTCTTT. Residues: CASSSPGQGLRAEAFF.

The chain is built from TRBV28 and TRBJ1-5, with D hard to call. The CDR3 runs to 15 residues. Germline CDR1 MDHEN, CDR2 SYDVKM. V was clipped by 7 bases and J by 1 base, with 14 bases between them. The chain's CDR3 is CASTRDVGSNQPQHF. CDR3 in DNA: TGTGCCAGCACCCGGGATGTGGGCAGCAATCAGCCCCAGCATTTT.

This rearrangement joins TRBV5-6 to TRBJ2-3, with no clear D. The germline V and J ends were trimmed by 4 bases and 5 bases, with 8 bases remaining between them. The CDR3 is made up of 12 amino acids. Germline V gene data show CDR1 as SGHDT and CDR2 as YYEEEE. The CDR3, as DNA: TGTGCCAGCAGCCGACAAGGAGATACGCAGTATTTT. Its translation is CASSRQGDTQYF.

The V gene is TRBV5-6, the J gene TRBJ2-5, with 8 bases lining up with TRBD2. V trimming: 0 bases; J trimming: 5 bases; junction bases outside the gene matches: 15. Germline V gives CDR1 SGHDT, CDR2 YYEEEE. The CDR3 contains 18 residues. CDR3 residues: CASSLASGSGPPGETQYF. CDR3 bases: TGTGCCAGCAGCTTGGCTAGCGGGTCAGGGCCTCCGGGGGAGACCCAGTACTTC.

The chain is built from TRBV6-4 and TRBJ2-7; 14 nucleotides line up with TRBD2. Germline V lookup: CDR1 MRHNA, CDR2 SNTAGT. J was trimmed by 2 bases and V by 4 bases; bases with no gene match: 7. CDR3 size: 17 residues. CDR3 nucleotide sequence: TGTGCCAGCAGTGTCCCGGGACTAGCGGGAGATCCCTACGAGCAGTACTTC. Its translation is CASSVPGLAGDPYEQYF.

As for this clone: Other nucleotide sequences in the sample specify the same CDR3. The chain recombines TRBV27 with TRBJ2-3; 10 nucleotides align to TRBD2. This CDR3 is built from 14 residues. With 6 bases clipped from V and 0 bases from J, the junction kept 0 bases outside the gene matches. The V gene's germline CDR1 is MNHEY and CDR2 SMNVEV (reference sequence). CDR3 sequence reads: CASRTSGSTDTQYF. In nucleotides, the CDR3 is TGTGCCAGCAGGACTAGCGGGAGCACAGATACGCAGTATTTT.

The chain combines TRBV7-8 with TRBJ1-1, with D hard to call. CDR1 and CDR2 from the germline V gene are SGHVS and FQNEAQ. The CDR3 totals 13 residues. V was shortened by 5 bases and J by 4 bases, with 11 bases between the two germline ends. CDR3 protein: CASSLRAGTEAFF. DNA for the CDR3: TGTGCCAGCAGCCTGCGGGCGGGCACTGAAGCTTTCTTT.

This sequence joins TRBV27 and TRBJ2-7; 8 bases are a match to TRBD1. The CDR3 sequence is 17 residues long. V trimming: 2 bases; J trimming: 0 bases; junction bases outside the gene matches: 9. CDR1 and CDR2 (germline): MNHEY, SMNVEV (reference sequence). CDR3: CASSLTPGGAFSYEQYF. CDR3 nucleotides: TGTGCCAGCAGTTTAACCCCAGGGGGCGCTTTCTCCTACGAGCAGTACTTC.